One sample yielded the 18 T cell receptor beta chains listed below, sequenced in a study of control samples from healthy donors and cancer patients. TCRdb keeps only in-frame clones here, not all; method: immunoSEQ multiplex PCR. The data hold some 70,000 clones, with 83% observed a single time. Sequenced material: blood. These receptors came from a man between 60 and 75 years old in good health.

The rearrangement uses TRBV5-1 and TRBJ2-3, with D hard to call. CDR3 length equals 14 residues. Germline V gene sequence: CDR1 SGHRS, CDR2 YFSETQ. With 2 bases removed from V and 1 base from J, the gap between germline ends came to 8 bases. The CDR3 DNA reads as TGCGCCAGCAGCTTTGGACGGGGCACAGATACGCAGTATTTT. Protein: CASSFGRGTDTQYF. Full variable domain (remainder filled in from reference TRBV5-1 and TRBJ2-3): KAGVTQTPRYLIKTRGQQVTLSCSPISGHRSVSWYQQTPGQGLQFLFEYFSETQRNKGNFPGRFSGRQFSNSRSEMNVSTLELGDSALYLCASSFGRGTDTQYFGPGTRLTVL.

The chain joins TRBV28 to TRBJ1-2, with 9 positions matching TRBD1. J lost 8 bases, V lost 3 bases, and 7 bases had no gene match. From germline, CDR1 is MDHEN and CDR2 SYDVKM. The CDR3 length is 14 residues. Here the CDR3 reads CASSLFGTGRGYTF. The CDR3 nucleotides are TGTGCCAGCAGTTTGTTCGGGACAGGGAGAGGCTACACCTTC.

V is TRBV28 and J is TRBJ2-6; D call uncertain. The V gene's germline CDR1 is MDHEN and CDR2 SYDVKM. Trimming took off 3 bases at V and 0 bases at J, with 9 bases between the two ends. The CDR3 extends over 16 amino acids. The CDR3 DNA reads TGTGCCAGCAGTTTTACTGGGATCTCTGGGGCCAACGTCCTGACTTTC. It encodes CASSFTGISGANVLTF.

By proportion, this clone is medium-sized. The same CDR3 also results from other DNA sequences found in this sample. This chain joins TRBV18 and TRBJ1-6; 9 nucleotides agree with TRBD1. This CDR3 is 14 amino acids long. CDR1 and CDR2 from the germline V gene are KGHSH and LQKENI. With V trimmed by 5 bases and J by 7 bases, 3 bases remained unmatched. The CDR3 loop is CASSRDRENSPLHF. The CDR3 region has the DNA TGTGCCAGCTCAAGGGACAGGGAAAATTCACCCCTCCACTTT.

The chain is built from TRBV6-1 and TRBJ2-1; 15 bases agree with TRBD2. Trimming took 2 bases from V and 1 from J; bases not matched to a gene: 6. Germline-derived CDR1 and CDR2 are MNHNS and SASEGT. The CDR3 extends over 19 amino acids. CDR3 in DNA: TGTGCCAGCAGTGAAATAGGACTAGCGGGAGGGGGGTCCTACAATGAGCAGTTCTTC. Its translation: CASSEIGLAGGGSYNEQFF.

The V call is TRBV6-5, the J call TRBJ2-1, with 9 bases lining up with TRBD2. V lost 5 bases, J lost 4 bases, and 3 bases stayed unmatched. Germline CDR1 MNHEY, CDR2 SVGAGI. This CDR3 has 14 amino acids. CDR3 sequence reads: CASSKTSGYNEQFF. Here the CDR3 DNA reads TGTGCCAGCAGTAAGACTAGCGGTTACAATGAGCAGTTCTTC.

The chain carries TRBV28 and TRBJ2-1, with TRBD2 matching over 9 bases. The CDR3 is 15 residues long. Losses at the gene ends were 7 bases for V and 9 bases for J; bases not matched to a gene: 13. Germline V lookup: CDR1 MDHEN, CDR2 SYDVKM. CDR3 in DNA: TGTGCCAGCACCCCCCAGACTAGCGGTTTAGGTGAGCAGTTCTTC. As protein: CASTPQTSGLGEQFF.

This chain connects TRBV18 to TRBJ1-4; D gene uncertain. The CDR3 totals 13 residues. Germline V gene data show CDR1 as KGHSH and CDR2 as LQKENI. V shed 4 bases and J shed 4 bases, with 7 bases lying between them. DNA for the CDR3: TGTGCCAGCTCACAGGGAAATAATGAAAAACTGTTTTTT. It translates to CASSQGNNEKLFF.

This chain joins TRBV6-6 and TRBJ1-5; D perhaps matches TRBD1 (6 bases). The V end lost 4 bases, the J end lost 9 bases, and 16 bases lay between the germline ends. This CDR3 region has 14 residues. Per germline, CDR1 MNHNY and CDR2 SVGAGI (reference sequence). This chain's CDR3 is CASSLGGGSGPQHF. The CDR3, as DNA: TGTGCCAGCAGTTTGGGGGGGGGCTCGGGGCCCCAGCATTTT.

J is TRBJ2-5 and V is TRBV4-1; no clear D gene. CDR1 and CDR2 from the germline V gene are MGHRA and YSYEKL. This CDR3 has 12 amino acids. V was cut by 0 bases and J by 5 bases, with 4 bases left in between. Here the CDR3 reads CASSQEGETQYF. CDR3 nucleotides: TGCGCCAGCAGCCAAGAGGGGGAGACCCAGTACTTC.

The chain employs TRBV7-2 and TRBJ2-3; maybe TRBD1 (5 bases). V shed 3 bases and J shed 7 bases, with 14 bases lying between them. This CDR3 comprises 14 residues. Germline V CDR1 and CDR2: SGHTA, FQGNSA. The CDR3 DNA reads TGTGCCAGCAGCTTTAGTCGGCAGGGAAATACGCAGTATTTT. This codes for CASSFSRQGNTQYF.

The rearrangement joins TRBV30 to TRBJ1-1; no clear D gene. Germline V gives CDR1 GTSNPN, CDR2 SVGIG (reference sequence). This CDR3 contains 10 residues. Trimming took 5 bases from V and 1 from J, leaving 2 bases between them. CDR3 loop: CAWWNTEAFF. The CDR3 DNA sequence: TGTGCCTGGTGGAACACTGAAGCTTTCTTT.

This rearrangement joins TRBV4-3 to TRBJ2-1; 7 bases are shared with TRBD2. This CDR3 has 17 residues. In germline, CDR1 is LGHNA, CDR2 YSLEER. Trimming at V came to 0 bases and at J to 6 bases, leaving 11 bases not matched to a gene. CDR3 protein: CASSQDQGGRWLNEQFF. CDR3 coding DNA: TGCGCCAGCAGCCAAGATCAAGGCGGGAGATGGCTCAATGAGCAGTTCTTC.

The J gene is TRBJ2-3, the V gene TRBV18; D might be TRBD2 (5 bases). Trimming took off 5 bases at V and 0 bases at J, with 12 bases between the two ends. The germline V gene encodes CDR1 KGHSH and CDR2 LQKENI. There are 15 residues in the CDR3. The CDR3: CASSKGRRSTDTQYF. CDR3 nucleotide sequence: TGTGCCAGCTCAAAGGGCAGGAGGAGCACAGATACGCAGTATTTT.

The genes are TRBV5-1 and TRBJ2-1; TRBD1 matches at 10 bases. The CDR3 extends over 14 amino acids. Germline V gene sequence: CDR1 SGHRS, CDR2 YFSETQ. The trim removed 4 bases at V and 7 bases at J, leaving 5 bases unmatched. As DNA, the CDR3 is TGCGCCAGCAGCCCGGACAGGGGGGGGAATGAGCAGTTCTTC. Translated: CASSPDRGGNEQFF.

The CDR3 spells CASSDPTGPRAYEQYF. DNA for the CDR3: TGTGCCAGCTCCGACCCGACAGGGCCCCGGGCCTACGAGCAGTACTTC. This chain connects TRBV18 to TRBJ2-7, with 7 nucleotides matching TRBD1. The germline V gene has CDR1 KGHSH and CDR2 LQKENI. J lost 2 bases, V lost 6 bases, and 13 bases had no gene match. The CDR3 runs to 16 residues.

V and J are TRBV7-2 and TRBJ2-1, with TRBD2 matching 11 bases. Germline V gene sequence: CDR1 SGHTA, CDR2 FQGNSA. The CDR3 has 15 amino acids. Unmatched junction bases numbered 8, after V lost 5 bases and J lost 8 bases. CDR3 sequence: CASSPRVAGGYEQFF. CDR3 DNA sequence: TGTGCCAGCAGCCCCCGGGTAGCGGGGGGGTATGAGCAGTTCTTC.

The rearrangement uses TRBV7-3 and TRBJ2-3; 9 positions agree with TRBD1. This CDR3 is 15 amino acids long. Germline CDR1 and CDR2: SGHTA and FQGTGA. The junction had 9 bases not matched to a gene; V was cut back by 5 bases and J by 6 bases. In DNA, the CDR3 is TGTGCCAGCAGCCTCAGGGGACAGGGATTGGATACGCAGTATTTT. Translation: CASSLRGQGLDTQYF.